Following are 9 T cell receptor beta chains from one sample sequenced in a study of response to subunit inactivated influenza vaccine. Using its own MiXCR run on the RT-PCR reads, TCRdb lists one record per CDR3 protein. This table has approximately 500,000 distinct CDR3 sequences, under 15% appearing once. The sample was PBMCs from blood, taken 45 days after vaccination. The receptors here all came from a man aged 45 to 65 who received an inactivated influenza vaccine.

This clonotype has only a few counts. The chain's CDR3 is CSVTRAAAYNEQFF. In DNA, the CDR3 is TGCAGCGTGACCCGGGCAGCAGCCTACAATGAGCAGTTCTTC. The rearrangement links TRBV29-1 to TRBJ2-1; unclear D gene. The CDR3 covers 14 residues. CDR1 SQVTM and CDR2 ANQGSEA come from the germline V gene. Deletions cut 6 bases from V and 2 bases from J, with 14 bases between.

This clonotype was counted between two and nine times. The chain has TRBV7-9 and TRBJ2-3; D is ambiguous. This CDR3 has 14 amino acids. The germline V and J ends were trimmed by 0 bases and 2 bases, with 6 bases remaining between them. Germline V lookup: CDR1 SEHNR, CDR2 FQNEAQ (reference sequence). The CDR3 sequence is CASSLAYFTDTQYF. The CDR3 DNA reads TGTGCCAGCAGCTTAGCCTACTTCACAGATACGCAGTATTTT.

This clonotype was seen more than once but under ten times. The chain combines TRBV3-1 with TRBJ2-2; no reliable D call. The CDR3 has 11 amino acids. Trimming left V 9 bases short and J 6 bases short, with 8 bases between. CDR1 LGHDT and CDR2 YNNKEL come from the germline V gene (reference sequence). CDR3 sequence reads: CASTHSGELFF. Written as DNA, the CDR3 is TGTGCCAGTACCCACTCCGGGGAGCTGTTTTTT.

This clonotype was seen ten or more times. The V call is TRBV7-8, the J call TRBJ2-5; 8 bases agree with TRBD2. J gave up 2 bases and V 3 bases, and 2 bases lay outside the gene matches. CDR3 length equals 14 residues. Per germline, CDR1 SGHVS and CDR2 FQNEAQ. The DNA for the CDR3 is TGTGCCAGCAGCTTCCTAGCGGGTCAAGAGACCCAGTACTTC. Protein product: CASSFLAGQETQYF.

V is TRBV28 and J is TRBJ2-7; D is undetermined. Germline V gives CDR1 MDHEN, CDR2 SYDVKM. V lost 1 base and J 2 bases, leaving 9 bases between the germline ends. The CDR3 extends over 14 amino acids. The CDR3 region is CASSLSGPPYEQYF. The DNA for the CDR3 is TGTGCCAGCAGTTTATCAGGACCGCCCTACGAGCAGTACTTC.

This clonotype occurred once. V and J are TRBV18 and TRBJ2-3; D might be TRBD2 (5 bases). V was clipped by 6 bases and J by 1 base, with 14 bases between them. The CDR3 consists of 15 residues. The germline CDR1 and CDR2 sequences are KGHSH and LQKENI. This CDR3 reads CASSPQGRGTDTQYF. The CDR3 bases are TGTGCCAGCTCTCCCCAAGGGAGAGGCACAGATACGCAGTATTTT.

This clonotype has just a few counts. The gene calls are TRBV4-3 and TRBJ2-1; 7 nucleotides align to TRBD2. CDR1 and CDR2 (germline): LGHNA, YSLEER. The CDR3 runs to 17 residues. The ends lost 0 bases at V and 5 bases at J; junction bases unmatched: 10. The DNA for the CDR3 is TGCGCCAGCAGCCAAGATTTAGGGCGGGAGTGGGACAATGAGCAGTTCTTC. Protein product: CASSQDLGREWDNEQFF.

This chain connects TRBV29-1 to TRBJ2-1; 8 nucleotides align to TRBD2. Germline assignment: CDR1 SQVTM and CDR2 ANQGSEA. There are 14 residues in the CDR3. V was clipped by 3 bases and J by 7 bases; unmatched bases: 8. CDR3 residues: CSVDKAGDWNEQFF. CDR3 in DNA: TGCAGCGTTGATAAAGCGGGAGATTGGAATGAGCAGTTCTTC.

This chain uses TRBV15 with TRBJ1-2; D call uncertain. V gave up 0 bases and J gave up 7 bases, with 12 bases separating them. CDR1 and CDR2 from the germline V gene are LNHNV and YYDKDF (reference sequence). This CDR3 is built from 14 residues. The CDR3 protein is CATSREGGRGGYTF. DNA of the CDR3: TGTGCCACCAGCAGAGAAGGAGGGCGCGGTGGCTACACCTTC.